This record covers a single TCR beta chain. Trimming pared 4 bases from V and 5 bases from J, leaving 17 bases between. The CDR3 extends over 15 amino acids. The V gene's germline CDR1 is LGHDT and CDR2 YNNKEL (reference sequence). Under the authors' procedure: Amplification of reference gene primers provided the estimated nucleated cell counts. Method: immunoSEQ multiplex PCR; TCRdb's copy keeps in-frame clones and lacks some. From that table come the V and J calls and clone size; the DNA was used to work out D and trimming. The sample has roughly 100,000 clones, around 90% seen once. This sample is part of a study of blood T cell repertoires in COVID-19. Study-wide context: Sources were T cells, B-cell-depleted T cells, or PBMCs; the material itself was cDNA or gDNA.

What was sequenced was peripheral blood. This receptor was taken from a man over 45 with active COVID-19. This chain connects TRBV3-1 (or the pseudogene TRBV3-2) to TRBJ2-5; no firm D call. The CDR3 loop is CASSRSLSNRETQYF. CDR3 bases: TGTGCCAGCAGCCGGTCTTTGAGTAATCGGGAGACCCAGTACTTC.